The present TCR beta chain was sequenced within a study of OX40 agonist ivuxolimab in advanced cancers. About the study: Patients were treated with intravenous ivuxolimab, dosed at 0.01 to 10 mg/kg and infused every 2 weeks. General observations from the study: Blood T cells, both CD4+ and CD8+, expanded clonally by week 6 at 0.1 to 3.0 mg/kg. Expanded clones were, on average, more numerous in CD8+ T cells than in CD4+.

The assay was immunoSEQ multiplex PCR, and TCRdb's table has in-frame clones only and misses some. The table shows about 150,000 clones, with under 95% occurring only once. As concerns this clone: Its antigen is currently unknown.

The sample was CD4+ or CD8+ T cells sorted from blood, taken in a trial of the OX40 agonist ivuxolimab. This clonotype was obtained from an adult with an advanced solid tumor such as melanoma, head and neck, liver or kidney cancer.

CDR3 amino acids: CASSLAWPETNDNEQFF. As DNA, the CDR3 is TGTGCCAGCAGCTTAGCTTGGCCGGAAACTAACGACAATGAGCAGTTCTTC. This chain links TRBV11-3 with TRBJ2-1; no clear D gene. The CDR3 covers 17 residues. Germline V gene lookup returns CDR1 SGHNT and CDR2 YENEEA. Trimming removed 1 base at V and 5 bases at J, with 18 bases between.